The 23 T cell receptor beta chains below come from one sample, sequenced in a study of T cells in Graves' hyperthyroidism and ophthalmopathy. From RNA transcripts, TCR beta CDR3 regions were amplified. TCR CDR3 regions were first amplified by RT-PCR with HTBI primers. TCRdb used MiXCR to reprocess the multiplex PCR reads, holding one entry per CDR3 protein. The table lists 650,000 to 800,000 distinct CDR3 sequences, about 45% of them singletons. The source material was peripheral blood or thyroid tissue (not recorded which). The receptors originated from an adult man with Graves' disease, either hyperthyroidism or ophthalmopathy (not recorded which).

V is TRBV28 and J is TRBJ2-2; the match to TRBD1 covers 10 bases. The CDR3 is 15 residues long. CDR1 is MDHEN and CDR2 is SYDVKM in the germline V gene. Losses at the gene ends were 10 bases for V and 4 bases for J; bases not matched to a gene: 9. The CDR3 protein is CATAIGQGGTGELFF. CDR3 nucleotides: TGTGCCACAGCGATCGGACAGGGGGGCACCGGGGAGCTGTTTTTT.

This clonotype has at least ten counts. The chain couples TRBV9 to TRBJ1-6; no clear D gene. The CDR3 sequence is 14 residues long. Trimming stripped 2 bases from V and 5 bases from J, with 8 bases between. Germline V gives CDR1 SGDLS, CDR2 YYNGEE. The CDR3 protein is CASSVRENNSPLHF. CDR3 coding DNA: TGTGCCAGCAGCGTGAGGGAGAATAATTCACCCCTCCACTTT.

Note on this clonotype: Germline is not matched at one junction end, which may reflect a read error. The chain joins TRBV29-1 to TRBJ1-2, with D maybe TRBD1 (5 bases). Germline lookup yields CDR1 SQVTM and CDR2 ANQGSEA. The CDR3 extends over 13 amino acids. The CDR3, as DNA: TGTGCCTGGAGTACAGGAGCTAACTATGGCTACACCTTC. Translation gives CAWSTGANYGYTF.

Ten or more counts support this clonotype. This rearrangement joins TRBV10-3 to TRBJ1-1; D gene uncertain. Germline V gene lookup returns CDR1 ENHRY and CDR2 SYGVKD. V was clipped by 10 bases and J by 0 bases, with 18 bases between them. The CDR3 runs 15 residues. This CDR3 is CATAVGSPMNTEAFF. The DNA of the CDR3 is TGTGCCACCGCGGTAGGCAGTCCAATGAACACTGAAGCTTTCTTT.

In its sample, this clonotype was seen a few times. The rearrangement joins TRBV6-1 to TRBJ1-2; tentatively, D is TRBD1 (5 bases). The length of the CDR3 is 14 residues. V lost 1 base and J 8 bases, leaving 14 bases between the germline ends. Germline V gene lookup returns CDR1 MNHNS and CDR2 SASEGT. The CDR3 DNA sequence: TGTGCCAGCAGTGAAGGTTATGTGGGGGACGGCTACACCTTC. Translated, it gives CASSEGYVGDGYTF.

This clonotype was seen a single time. This chain joins TRBV12-3 or TRBV12-4 and TRBJ1-2, with TRBD1 matching 7 bases. V lost 4 bases to trimming and J lost 5 bases; unmatched junction nucleotides: 4. The CDR3 covers 13 residues. CDR3 loop: CASSSPQGYGYTF. Written as DNA, the CDR3 is TGTGCCAGCAGTTCGCCACAGGGGTATGGCTACACCTTC.

The chain couples TRBV7-9 to TRBJ2-7; a possible D gene is TRBD1 (6 bases). V was clipped by 5 bases and J by 6 bases, with 14 bases between them. Germline-derived CDR1 and CDR2 are SEHNR and FQNEAQ (reference sequence). The CDR3 runs 13 residues. The CDR3 reads CASSPRTEVEQYF. Written as DNA, the CDR3 is TGTGCCAGCAGCCCCAGGACAGAGGTCGAGCAGTACTTC.

CDR3 protein: CASSVAAGQVHEQYF. CDR3 bases: TGTGCCAGCAGCGTTGCAGCGGGACAGGTCCACGAGCAGTACTTC. V and J are TRBV9 and TRBJ2-7; a weak D match, TRBD1 (8 bases). Germline V lookup: CDR1 SGDLS, CDR2 YYNGEE. Trimming removed 2 bases from V and 5 bases from J, with 17 bases in between. This CDR3 contains 15 residues.

The CDR3 region has the DNA TGTGCCAGCAGCCAGGGAGACTCTACAGGCGATGGCTACACCTTC. It yields the protein CASSQGDSTGDGYTF. This chain uses TRBV7-2 with TRBJ1-2; D is perhaps TRBD1 (5 bases). Trimming took off 5 bases at V and 6 bases at J, with 19 bases between the two ends. The germline CDR1 and CDR2 sequences are SGHTA and FQGNSA. The CDR3 is made up of 15 amino acids.

This chain uses TRBV5-1 with TRBJ2-6; D gene uncertain. CDR3 size: 14 residues. CDR1 and CDR2 (germline): SGHRS, YFSETQ. Deletions cut 1 base from V and 3 bases from J, with 5 bases between. CDR3 nucleotides: TGCGCCAGCAGCTTGTACGGTGGGGCCAACGTCCTGACTTTC. It translates to CASSLYGGANVLTF.

The J gene is TRBJ1-2, the V gene TRBV6-1; D call uncertain. The CDR3 covers 12 residues. The germline CDR1 and CDR2 sequences are MNHNS and SASEGT. Trimming left V 5 bases short and J 4 bases short, with 8 bases between. CDR3 sequence (DNA): TGTGCCAGCAGTTTATGGCCCTATGGCTACACCTTC. Encoded protein: CASSLWPYGYTF.

This chain connects TRBV14 to TRBJ1-1, with D uncertain. The V end lost 1 base, the J end lost 6 bases, and 9 bases lay between the germline ends. The length of the CDR3 is 13 residues. Germline lookup yields CDR1 SGHDN and CDR2 FVKESK. The CDR3 nucleotides read TGTGCCAGCAGCCAAGCCCGGCCAGCTGAAGCTTTCTTT. Translated: CASSQARPAEAFF.

The CDR3 spells CASSFKKSYGYTF. The CDR3 coding sequence is TGTGCCAGCAGTTTCAAAAAATCCTATGGCTACACCTTC. The chain couples TRBV12-3 or TRBV12-4 to TRBJ1-2; D is uncertain. V was trimmed by 3 bases and J by 4 bases, leaving 9 bases between them. The CDR3 extends over 13 amino acids.

In the case of this clonotype: This may stem from a read error, because a much larger clone lies one nucleotide away. The chain is built from TRBV7-9 and TRBJ2-2; 8 bases align to TRBD1. The germline CDR1 and CDR2 sequences are SEHNR and FQNEAQ (reference sequence). J lost 6 bases, V lost 5 bases, and 2 bases had no gene match. There are 13 residues in the CDR3. CDR3 amino acids: CASSQTGAGELFF. In nucleotides, the CDR3 is TGTGCCAGCAGCCAGACAGGGGCCGGGGAGCTGTTTTTT.

In this sample, this clonotype turned up many times. The chain has TRBV2 and TRBJ1-1; D is unresolved. Germline loops: CDR1 SNHLY, CDR2 FYNNEI. Trimming left V 6 bases short and J 1 base short, with 9 bases between. The length of the CDR3 is 13 residues. The CDR3 loop reads CASRDTENTEAFF. The CDR3 DNA is TGTGCCAGCAGGGATACAGAGAACACTGAAGCTTTCTTT.

The gene calls are TRBV14 and TRBJ1-3; the D is unclear. The germline CDR1 and CDR2 sequences are SGHDN and FVKESK. The V end lost 1 base, the J end lost 4 bases, and 11 bases lay between the germline ends. The CDR3 consists of 15 residues. In DNA, the CDR3 is TGTGCCAGCAGCCAAGGGGATTCCGCCGGAAACACCATATATTTT. It encodes CASSQGDSAGNTIYF.

The chain is built from TRBV19 and TRBJ1-6, with unresolved D. The germline V gene has CDR1 LNHDA and CDR2 SQIVND (reference sequence). Trimming pared 10 bases from V and 1 base from J, leaving 8 bases between. This CDR3 is built from 13 residues. The DNA of the CDR3 is TGTGCCACCAAGGATTCCTATAATTCACCCCTCCACTTT. Its translation is CATKDSYNSPLHF.

J is TRBJ1-1 and V is TRBV20-1, with TRBD1 as a possible D gene (6 bases). V was trimmed by 3 bases and J by 0 bases, leaving 14 bases between them. Germline-derived CDR1 and CDR2 are DFQATT and SNEGSKA (reference sequence). The CDR3 has 15 amino acids. The DNA for the CDR3 is TGCAGTGCTAGTCAGGGGACGGGCATGAACACTGAAGCTTTCTTT. Residues: CSASQGTGMNTEAFF.

The rearrangement joins TRBV10-3 to TRBJ1-1, with a weak D call TRBD1 (5 bases). Germline values: CDR1 ENHRY, CDR2 SYGVKD. Trimming cost V 4 bases and J 3 bases, with 15 bases left between them. The CDR3 loop spans 15 amino acids. The chain's CDR3 is CAISVWGEVDTEAFF. The CDR3 DNA follows: TGTGCCATCAGTGTGTGGGGCGAGGTGGACACTGAAGCTTTCTTT.

Of note for this clonotype: This may arise from a read error, as a much more abundant clone is one base away. The chain employs TRBV9 and TRBJ1-5; a possible D gene is TRBD1 (6 bases). The CDR3 contains 14 residues. V shed 4 bases and J shed 6 bases, with 14 bases lying between them. CDR1 is SGDLS and CDR2 is YYNGEE in the germline V gene. The DNA for the CDR3 is TGTGCCAGCAGCTTGGGGACAACCAGTCAGCCCCAGCATTTT. Protein sequence: CASSLGTTSQPQHF.

The chain has TRBV19 and TRBJ1-2, with D unresolved. Germline V lookup: CDR1 LNHDA, CDR2 SQIVND (reference sequence). V dropped 7 bases and J dropped 4 bases, with 28 bases sitting between them. The CDR3 is 18 residues long. CDR3 coding DNA: TGTGCCAGTACCCCAAGCCTGGGAGAGGTCTATTCTGGCTATGGCTACACCTTC. Its translation: CASTPSLGEVYSGYGYTF.

The chain has TRBV15 and TRBJ1-1; weak D call: TRBD1 (5 bases). The CDR3 runs to 14 residues. Germline assignment: CDR1 LNHNV and CDR2 YYDKDF (reference sequence). V lost 3 bases and J lost 1, with 9 bases in between. The CDR3 region is CATSRGQGNTEAFF. In nucleotides, the CDR3 is TGTGCCACCAGCAGGGGCCAGGGGAACACTGAAGCTTTCTTT.

This clonotype was recorded once. The chain couples TRBV15 to TRBJ1-4; D possibly corresponds to TRBD1 (5 bases). CDR3 size: 15 residues. Germline CDR1 reads LNHNV; CDR2 reads YYDKDF (reference sequence). The V end was cut by 0 bases, the J end by 3 bases, with 8 bases between. The CDR3 region is CATSRDVGPNEKLFF. The CDR3 DNA reads as TGTGCCACCAGCAGAGATGTGGGACCTAATGAAAAACTGTTTTTT.